This entry concerns a single TCR beta chain. Its antigen is still unknown. One end of the junction varies from germline; a read error may be responsible. The entry originates in a study of T cells after yellow fever vaccination. In the study overall: Fractions with few cells were prepared using SMART-Seq v4 Ultra Low Input.

The CDR3 spans 16 residues. Germline V gene lookup returns CDR1 SGHNT and CDR2 YYREEE (reference sequence). General study points: Among primary-vaccination clones, most reappeared after the booster, at just under 98% for CD4 and around 90% for CD8. Just a small share of clonotypes turned up in the CD4 compartment as well as the CD8 compartment.

Synthesis of TCR cDNA relied on 5'RACE template switching, which attached a universal primer site and UMIs. TCRdb ran MiXCR on the 5' RACE reads and lists one entry per CDR3 protein. This table has approximately 250,000 distinct CDR3 sequences, about 5.2% appearing once. The chain joins TRBV5-4 to TRBJ1-1; maybe TRBD1 (6 bases). This sequence originates from a man between 18 and 35 years old who received the YFV17D yellow fever vaccine. The sequencing here drew on CD4+ T cells sorted from PBMCs, taken on the day of the yellow fever booster vaccination. The CDR3 sequence: CASSTLYGQPHTAAFF. The CDR3 DNA reads TGTGCCAGCAGCACCCTGTATGGACAGCCCCACACTGCAGCTTTCTTT.